Included here is one T cell receptor beta chain sequence, with context. This clone was seen a few times. The target of this receptor is not known. Base qualities were left out, and no much larger clone turns up one base away. TCRbeta CDR3 regions were amplified from genomic DNA using the immunoSEQ Assay, a bias-controlled multiplex PCR. The study's processing was this. The number of nucleated cells in each sample was estimated from the amplification of reference gene primers within the assay. Sequence reads were collapsed and filtered to measure the absolute abundance of every unique TCRbeta CDR3 rearrangement. For each sample, productive Simpson clonality was calculated as the square root of Simpson's diversity index across productive rearrangements. As stored in TCRdb, this immuneACCESS dataset retains in-frame rearrangements with V and J assigned. A fraction of the clones does not appear; measured against another copy, unresolved V genes explain less than half of the discrepancy, and the remainder lacks a known reason. The D gene and trimming were derived from the DNA, and the V and J assignments and clone size from that table. This sample gives 250,000 or so clones in total; approximately 88% of them show up just once. The biggest ten clones account for around 2.6% of the sample.

Clipping removes 1 base from V and 4 bases from J, with 7 as the unmatched junction base count. There are 17 amino acids in the CDR3, from cysteine to phenylalanine inclusive. The retained sequence is limited to the CDR3, 51 bases, with the frame set at the first base. CDR1 and CDR2, per the germline V gene, are SGHTA and FQGNSA. These data belong to a study of blood T cell repertoires in COVID-19 (dated by TCRdb to 2018 to 2021). Background for the entire study: Samples from collaborators originated in the United States, Italy and Spain and spanned both the acute and convalescent phases of COVID-19. The prospective study material was composed of cDNA or gDNA derived from T cells, B-cell-depleted T cells, or PBMCs. The dataset comprised deeply sampled blood TCRbeta repertoires from subjects exposed to, actively infected with, or recovered from COVID-19. The repertoires were released in a freely available public database meant as a resource for research on the immune response to SARS-CoV-2. Samples came from the ongoing ImmuneRACE study (first 160 participants) plus 1,254 subjects from 6 global collaborators. Sample metadata almost always included a de-identified subject ID, COVID-19 status, age in years and sex. Where available, HLA class I and class II types were taken from metadata supplied by the sample provider and were not determined by assay-based typing. On the study overall, not on this receptor specifically: How much clinical and demographic metadata was included differed by source and by participant, and the metadata was provided uncurated.

In the prospective study, participants were about 18 to 95 years old, resided in 20 to 30 geographic areas of the United States, and were enrolled through a virtual design. Cohort assignment in the prospective study relied on participant-reported clinical history from a screening survey and a study questionnaire. Each participant in the prospective study had whole blood, serum and a nasopharyngeal or oropharyngeal swab collected by mobile phlebotomists. Prospective study participants could optionally give additional blood draws and questionnaires over an approximately two-month period. Blood samples from the prospective study were shipped frozen or at room temperature prior to DNA extraction.

The sequencing input was PBMCs or T cells enriched from blood (not recorded which). This clonotype was obtained from a woman in her 30s with acute COVID-19. The chain was built from TRBV7-2 and TRBJ2-5, and 12 junction bases match TRBD2. The CDR3 region: CASSLDLAGGRRETQYF. The nucleotide sequence reads as follows: TGTGCCAGCAGCTTAGACCTAGCGGGGGGGAGGAGAGAGACCCAGTACTTC.